This T cell receptor (beta chain) came from a study of blood T cells in healthy people across ages. Study outcomes and limitations: Because sorting was not performed, PBMCs prevented conclusive naive versus antigen-experienced comparison.

It was with a sample-barcoded 5' primer and a J-beta primer mix that a second PCR of roughly 7 to 12 cycles was run. MiXCR was run by TCRdb on the 5' RACE reads, yielding one entry per CDR3 protein. Altogether 650,000 to 950,000 distinct CDR3 sequences are present, under 45% being singletons, with the ten largest covering about 19%. On this clonotype itself: Its cognate antigen is unknown.

Total RNA extraction produced at least 5 micrograms (per sample) for the study. Germline-derived CDR1 and CDR2 are SGHRS and YFSETQ. The junction had 10 bases not matched to a gene; V was cut back by 4 bases and J by 8 bases. The CDR3 is made up of 15 amino acids. The genes are TRBV5-1 and TRBJ1-4, with 8 nucleotides matching TRBD1. Sample: blood. This sequence originates from a man aged 60 to 69 in good health. The CDR3 sequence: CASSITGTGGEKLFF. In DNA form, the CDR3 reads TGCGCCAGCAGCATAACCGGGACAGGTGGAGAAAAACTGTTTTTT.